A single count supports the clone carrying this T cell receptor beta chain. The target antigen is unknown. Other DNA sequences of this sample code for an identical CDR3. The test was conducted at deep level. Here immunoSEQ multiplex PCR was the method, and the copy in TCRdb shows in-frame clones only, minus some. The table shows roughly 2.2 million clones, with 90% to 95% occurring only once. The source of the sample is a study of shared clonotypes between healthy human individuals. Study as a whole: Sampling drew on donors who were two women and a few men aged 18 to 49.

Study outcomes and limitations: Clonotype sharing levels among donors were expected to vary with sequencing depth.

The source material was naive CD4+ T cells from PBMCs. Subset of the sample: CD45RA+ positively selected. This TCR was recovered from a man younger than 35 in good health. Some clones in this sample may be carry-over from other donors' samples.

The CDR3 nucleotides read TGTGCCAGCTCACGGGGACAGGGATCCTACGAGCAGTACTTC. Its protein product is CASSRGQGSYEQYF. V gene TRBV18 combines with J gene TRBJ2-7; 9 bases fit TRBD1. From germline, CDR1 is KGHSH and CDR2 LQKENI. CDR3 size: 14 residues. V lost 4 bases, J lost 1 base, and 2 bases stayed unmatched.